This T cell receptor beta chain was captured in a study of blood T cell repertoires in COVID-19. Assay used: immunoSEQ multiplex PCR; TCRdb lists only in-frame clones, some missing. The data hold about 180,000 clones, with around 76% observed a single time. This clonotype was obtained from a woman in her 70s with acute or convalescent COVID-19. The sample was peripheral blood.

CDR3 DNA: TGTGCCAGCAGCTCAGGGGGCGGAGGCAATCAGCCCCAGCATTTT. Translation gives CASSSGGGGNQPQHF. This rearrangement joins TRBV6-2 or TRBV6-3 to TRBJ1-5; 8 nucleotides align to TRBD1. Looked up from germline, CDR1 is MNHEY and CDR2 is SVGEGT. The CDR3 extends over 15 amino acids. V lost 6 bases and J lost 2; bases outside the gene matches: 6.